The 5 T cell receptor beta chains reported below all come from one sample, sequenced in a study of T cells after yellow fever vaccination. From the 5' RACE reads, TCRdb called clonotypes with MiXCR, one entry per CDR3 protein. The data show under 350,000 distinct CDR3 sequences, with 4.1% seen just once and roughly 25% held by the top ten. This specimen consisted of PBMCs, obtained 5 days after the yellow fever booster vaccination. These receptors originate from a man aged 18 to 30 who received the YFV17D yellow fever vaccine.

This clonotype was seen only a few times. The V gene is TRBV27, the J gene TRBJ2-5, with no clear D. There are 13 residues in the CDR3. The germline gives CDR1 MNHEY, CDR2 SMNVEV (reference sequence). V lost 6 bases, J lost 2 bases, and 10 bases lay in between. CDR3 in amino acids: CASRRPEQETQYF. The CDR3 coding sequence is TGTGCCAGCAGGAGGCCAGAACAAGAGACCCAGTACTTC.

This chain's CDR3 is CASSQTGGDGEQFF. DNA for the CDR3: TGTGCCAGCAGCCAGACAGGGGGCGATGGTGAGCAGTTCTTC. This chain connects TRBV7-6 to TRBJ2-1; TRBD1 agrees at 10 bases. The CDR3 is made up of 14 amino acids. Germline V gene data show CDR1 as SGHVS and CDR2 as FNYEAQ. V trimming: 5 bases; J trimming: 9 bases; junction bases outside the gene matches: 7.

Only a few counts were recorded for this clonotype. J is TRBJ2-7 and V is TRBV3-1, with a tentative D call TRBD2 (6 bases). This CDR3 spans 12 amino acids. Trimming took off 2 bases at V and 9 bases at J, with 11 bases between the two ends. Germline V gives CDR1 LGHDT, CDR2 YNNKEL (reference sequence). The CDR3, as DNA: TGTGCCAGCAGCCAACTTCGGGACTCGCAGTACTTC. It codes for CASSQLRDSQYF.

There are a few counts of this clonotype. This sequence joins TRBV12-3 or TRBV12-4 and TRBJ2-1; the match to TRBD1 covers 12 bases. V dropped 5 bases and J dropped 8; count of bases not matched to a gene: 4. This CDR3 is 14 amino acids long. The CDR3 DNA sequence: TGTGCCAGCAGTCCAGGGACAGGGGGCGATGAGCAGTTCTTC. Its translation is CASSPGTGGDEQFF.

This chain links TRBV2 with TRBJ2-5; D possibly corresponds to TRBD1 (6 bases). The CDR3 runs to 16 residues. The V and J ends lost 11 bases and 4 bases respectively, with 26 bases between them. The germline V gene has CDR1 SNHLY and CDR2 FYNNEI. CDR3 sequence: CAADRLRDTGIETQYF. The CDR3 coding sequence is TGTGCCGCCGACCGACTCCGGGACACCGGAATAGAGACCCAGTACTTC. Full variable domain (outside the CDR3, taken from reference TRBV2 and TRBJ2-5): EPEVTQTPSHQVTQMGQEVILRCVPISNHLYFYWYRQILGQKVEFLVSFYNNEISEKSEIFDDQFSVERPDGSNFTLKIRSTKLEDSAMYFCAADRLRDTGIETQYFGPGTRLLVL.